A selection of T cell receptor beta chains follows, all from one sample in a study of Ad26.COV2.S vaccination and SARS-CoV-2 variants. TCRdb keeps only in-frame clones here, not all; method: immunoSEQ multiplex PCR. The repertoire holds about 470,000 clones, with around 91% as singletons. This specimen consisted of peripheral blood, obtained in a trial of Ad26.COV2.S vaccine versus placebo. The origin of the receptors is a person between 18 and 65 years old who received the Ad26.COV2.S COVID-19 vaccine or a placebo. Both conserved end residues are part of each CDR3. A D gene is named only where the DNA matches it firmly. Size tells how often a clone was seen (once, few, many) or the class of an expanded clone, and some rows leave it out.

TRBD1	.	TRBV5-4	TRBJ2-5	TGTGCCAGCAGCACAGGGGACAGGGGAGGAGAAGAGACCCAGTACTTC	CASSTGDRGGEETQYF
.	.	TRBV6-2/TRBV6-3	TRBJ2-4	TGTGCCAGCAGTTACGCACTAGCCAAAAACATTCAGTACTTC	CASSYALAKNIQYF
TRBD1	.	TRBV9	TRBJ2-7	TGTGCCAGCAGCGTAGCTCATTGGGACAGGGCGAACGAGCAGTACTTC	CASSVAHWDRANEQYF
.	.	TRBV28	TRBJ2-5	TGTGCCAGCAGTTCGCTGGGCGAAGAGACCCAGTACTTC	CASSSLGEETQYF
TRBD2	.	TRBV4-1	TRBJ2-2	TGCGCCAGCAGCTTGACTAGCGGGGCTACCGGGGAGCTGTTTTTT	CASSLTSGATGELFF
TRBD1	once	TRBV9	TRBJ2-5	TGTGCCAGCAGCGCGGACAGGGGATCGTACCAAGAGACCCAGTACTTC	CASSADRGSYQETQYF
.	.	TRBV28	TRBJ2-2	TGTGCCAGCAGTTCCCCGGGGGACACCGGGGAGCTGTTTTTT	CASSSPGDTGELFF
TRBD1	.	TRBV6-5	TRBJ2-7	TGTGCCAGCGTCAGTCCAGGGGGCTCCTACGAGCAGTACTTC	CASVSPGGSYEQYF
TRBD1	.	TRBV5-1	TRBJ2-3	TGCGCCAGCAGCGCCGGGACAGGGGTGACAGATACGCAGTATTTT	CASSAGTGVTDTQYF
.	once	TRBV18	TRBJ2-7	TGTGCCAGCTCACCCCGAGGACACCCCGAGCAGTACTTC	CASSPRGHPEQYF
TRBD2	.	TRBV28	TRBJ2-2	TGTGCCAGCGTCGAGCGGGGGCCCACCGGGGAGCTGTTTTTT	CASVERGPTGELFF
TRBD2	.	TRBV7-9	TRBJ2-5	TGTGCCAGCAGCCGAGAGAACCCCATAGCGGGGCAAGAGACCCAGTACTTC	CASSRENPIAGQETQYF
.	once	TRBV6-5	TRBJ2-7	TGTGCCAGCAGTCGCTCTCAGTCCTTCTCCTACGAGCAGTACTTC	CASSRSQSFSYEQYF
.	.	TRBV28	TRBJ1-2	TGTGCCAGCAGTTTCGGGAGGCGCCGGGACTACACCTTC	CASSFGRRRDYTF
TRBD1	.	TRBV19	TRBJ2-2	TGTGCCACCGCCAAAGTGACAGGGGGCGCGAATTGGGGCACCGGGGAGCTGTTTTTT	CATAKVTGGANWGTGELFF
TRBD2	.	TRBV4-2	TRBJ2-5	TGTGCCAGCAGCCTCACTAGCGGGAGGGCGGAGACCCAGTACTTC	CASSLTSGRAETQYF
TRBD2	.	TRBV9	TRBJ2-2	TGTGCCAGCAGCGCCCCCGCGATGGGGGGGGGCGGGGAGCTGTTTTTT	CASSAPAMGGGGELFF
.	.	TRBV27	TRBJ1-2	TGTGCCAGCAGTTTGGCCCGCGGGAGGAGCTATGGCTACACCTTC	CASSLARGRSYGYTF
TRBD2	.	TRBV4-1	TRBJ2-3	TGCGCCAGCAGCCACCAGACCGGGACTAGCGGGGGGGGACGAGATACGCAGTATTTT	CASSHQTGTSGGGRDTQYF
TRBD1	.	TRBV7-2	TRBJ1-5	TGTGCCAGCAGCTTAGAAACAGGGGAGGGGCAGCCCCAGCATTTT	CASSLETGEGQPQHF
.	once	TRBV5-4	TRBJ2-2	TGTGCCAGCAGCTTTCTTACCGGGGAGCTGTTTTTT	CASSFLTGELFF
.	.	TRBV5-6	TRBJ2-1	TGTGCCAGCAGCCGCGCCCATGAGCAGTTCTTC	CASSRAHEQFF
.	.	TRBV18	TRBJ2-5	TGTGCCAGCTCACCGACTAGTTTAGAGACCCAGTACTTC	CASSPTSLETQYF
TRBD1	.	TRBV19	TRBJ2-7	TGTGCCAGTAGTACACCGGGACAGGGTCGGTACGAGCAGTACTTC	CASSTPGQGRYEQYF
.	.	TRBV6-8	TRBJ1-3	TGTGCCAGCAGACTACCCGGATTCCTCTCTGGAAACACCATATATTTT	CASRLPGFLSGNTIYF
.	.	TRBV12-3/TRBV12-4	TRBJ1-1	TGTGCCAGCAGTTTACCGGGGGCTGAAGCTTTCTTT	CASSLPGAEAFF
.	.	TRBV5-4	TRBJ2-1	TGTGCCAGCATGAACGCCGGCCTAGCGAACAATGAGCAGTTCTTC	CASMNAGLANNEQFF
TRBD2	.	TRBV6-4	TRBJ2-1	TGTGCCAGCAGTTTGGGGGGGAGAGCTGAGCAGTTCTTC	CASSLGGRAEQFF
TRBD2	.	TRBV5-1	TRBJ2-7	TGCGCCAGCAGCCCGGCCGTCTCTAGCGGGAGGTACGAGCAGTACTTC	CASSPAVSSGRYEQYF
TRBD1	once	TRBV10-3	TRBJ2-5	TGTGCCATCAGCAAGACAGGGGGAGAGACCCAGTACTTC	CAISKTGGETQYF
.	.	TRBV7-8	TRBJ2-7	TGTGCCAGCACCGGAGGGACCATTGACCACGAGCAGTACTTC	CASTGGTIDHEQYF
TRBD2	once	TRBV6-4	TRBJ2-1	TGTGCCAGCAGTGACTCAGCGGGAGGGTACAATGAGCAGTTCTTC	CASSDSAGGYNEQFF
TRBD2	.	TRBV28	TRBJ2-3	TGTGCCAGCAGCAGGACTAGCGGGAGCACAGATACGCAGTATTTT	CASSRTSGSTDTQYF
.	.	TRBV2	TRBJ1-1	TGTGCCAGCAGAGAAGACGGCGGCACTGAAGCTTTCTTT	CASREDGGTEAFF
TRBD2	.	TRBV7-8	TRBJ2-1	TGTGCCAGCAGCCCGGAAGATGGTAGCGGGAGGGCCCGCAATGAGCAGTTCTTC	CASSPEDGSGRARNEQFF
.	.	TRBV28	TRBJ1-2	TGTGCCAGCAGTTTAGGAGGAAACTATGGCTACACCTTC	CASSLGGNYGYTF
.	once	TRBV21-1	TRBJ2-7	TGTGCCAGCAGCAAAGATCCCCGGGACAGCTCCTACGAGCAGTACTTC	CASSKDPRDSSYEQYF
.	.	TRBV19	TRBJ1-2	TGTGCCAGTAGTATTCTCCCCGGCTCAAACTATGGCTACACCTTC	CASSILPGSNYGYTF
TRBD1	.	TRBV5-1	TRBJ2-6	TGCGCCAGCAGCACCGGACAGGCCGGGGCCAACGTCCTGACTTTC	CASSTGQAGANVLTF
.	.	TRBV5-6	TRBJ1-2	TGTGCCAGCAGCCCCGGGGGGACTTATGGCTACACCTTC	CASSPGGTYGYTF
.	.	TRBV7-9	TRBJ1-4	TGTGCCAGCACCCCACGGGGTACTAATGAAAAACTGTTTTTT	CASTPRGTNEKLFF
.	.	TRBV6-5	TRBJ2-5	TGTGCCAGCAGGGATCGGGAGACCCAGTACTTC	CASRDRETQYF
.	.	TRBV27	TRBJ2-7	TGTGCCAGCGGACTAACCTACGAGCAGTACTTC	CASGLTYEQYF
TRBD2	few	TRBV7-2	TRBJ2-2	TGTGCCAGCAGCTTAGGGCTAGCGGGATTCTCCGGGGAGCTGTTTTTT	CASSLGLAGFSGELFF
TRBD2	once	TRBV6-2/TRBV6-3	TRBJ2-2	TGTGCCAGCAGTTACCGACTAGCGCCGATGAACACCGGGGAGCTGTTTTTT	CASSYRLAPMNTGELFF
.	.	TRBV13	TRBJ1-2	TGTGCCAGCAGCTTAGCAGCGACAGCTATCTATGGCTACACCTTC	CASSLAATAIYGYTF
.	once	TRBV10-3	TRBJ2-2	TGTGCCATCAGTCCGGGACGCCCCTTGAACACCGGGGAGCTGTTTTTT	CAISPGRPLNTGELFF
.	.	TRBV27	TRBJ1-4	TGTGCCAGCAGTTTATCGTGGGGGTATACTAATGAAAAACTGTTTTTT	CASSLSWGYTNEKLFF
.	.	TRBV27	TRBJ2-7	TGTGCCAGCAGGGACGTATACGAGCAGTACTTC	CASRDVYEQYF
.	.	TRBV25-1	TRBJ1-2	TGTGCCAGCAGTGACCCAGGAAACTATGGCTACACCTTC	CASSDPGNYGYTF
.	.	TRBV19	TRBJ1-5	TGTGCCAGCCAGCAGTCAAATCAGCCCCAGCATTTT	CASQQSNQPQHF
.	.	TRBV30	TRBJ2-1	TGTGCCTGGAGTGTACGGGCGCGGTCCAATGAGCAGTTCTTC	CAWSVRARSNEQFF
TRBD1	.	TRBV6-7	TRBJ1-1	TGTGCCAGCACCCAGTTACGTTCGCCACGTGAACAGACAGGGCGCGCCAGGAACACTGAAGCTTTCTTT	CASTQLRSPREQTGRARNTEAFF
TRBD2	.	TRBV29-1	TRBJ2-3	TGCAGCGCTGGACTAGCGGAAGATACGCAGTATTTT	CSAGLAEDTQYF
.	.	TRBV21-1	TRBJ1-5	TGTGCCAGCAGCAAAGGTCGAGGGGGCAGTCAGCCCCAGCATTTT	CASSKGRGGSQPQHF